In its sample, the clone carrying this TCR beta chain was seen many times. The antigen remains undetermined. TCRdb fed the 5' RACE reads into MiXCR, producing one record per CDR3 protein. Among about 450,000 distinct CDR3 sequences listed, 23% were seen once. This sample was included in a study of T-cell memory formation after mild COVID-19. Study overall: Largely donor-specific TCR clusters were found. Whole-study results and caveats: Pre-infection memory showed some responding clones, and this suggested that cross-reactive memory joined. Contracting clones, day 15 to 85, had balanced CD4/CD8, and later expanders favored CD4+. Second-wave clones with a day 37 peak had unconfirmed SARS-CoV-2 specificity.

CDR3 length: 15 amino acids. V trimming: 6 bases; J trimming: 0 bases; junction bases outside the gene matches: 1. The V gene's germline CDR1 is KGHDR and CDR2 SFDVKD. The origin of this receptor is an adult woman who had mild COVID-19 (a few samples of this study predate the infection). Cell type and time point are not known. The V call is TRBV24-1, the J call TRBJ2-6, with 7 bases identical to TRBD2. The sequenced sample was PBMCs or a T cell subset sorted from them (not recorded which). CDR3 in amino acids: CATSWGGSGANVLTF. CDR3 bases: TGTGCCACCAGTTGGGGGGGCTCTGGGGCCAACGTCCTGACTTTC.